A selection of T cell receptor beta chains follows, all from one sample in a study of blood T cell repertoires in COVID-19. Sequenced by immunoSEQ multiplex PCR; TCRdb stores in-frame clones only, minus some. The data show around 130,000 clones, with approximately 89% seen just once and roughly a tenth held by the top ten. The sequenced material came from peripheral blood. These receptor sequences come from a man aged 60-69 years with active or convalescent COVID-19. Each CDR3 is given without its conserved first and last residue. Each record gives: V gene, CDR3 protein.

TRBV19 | ASSKNHRVDQPQH
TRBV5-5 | ASSLPGTGGGNTIY
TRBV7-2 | ASSLASQVNNSPLH
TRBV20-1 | SASKQGKQETQY
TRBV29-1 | SVDSGNTIY
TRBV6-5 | ASSRSANEQF
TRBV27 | ASSLRQGGTGELF
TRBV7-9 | ASSLGRVSTDTQY
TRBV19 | AASGRGGDTQY
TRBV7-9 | ASSSGTSGRGNTGELF
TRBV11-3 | ASSSRGSSYNEQF
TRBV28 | ASTGQGQETQY
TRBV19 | ASSIDPLSNQPQH
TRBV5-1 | ASSLEGSSPLH
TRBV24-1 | ATRASGVNTEAF
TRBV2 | ASSEGSGTNTDTQY
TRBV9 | ASSSPGQGADTGELF
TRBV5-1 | ASREAGTTDTQY
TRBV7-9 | ASQLAGPSYEQY
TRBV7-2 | ASSPPGQGSSPLH
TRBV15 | ATSNRDRGNRGANVLT
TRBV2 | ASRLRILLADNTGELF
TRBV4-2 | ASSQDWSGSSYNEQF
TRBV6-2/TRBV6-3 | ASSSYQGPNQPQH
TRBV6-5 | ASSYVGMTDEQY
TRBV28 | ASSTNWGGEQF
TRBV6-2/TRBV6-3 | ASSVRDTDTQY
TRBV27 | ASSRQGQETQY
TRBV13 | ASSPSRTGSFNEQY
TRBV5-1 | ASSLVRGLKTEAF
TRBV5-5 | ASSYPGQENIQY
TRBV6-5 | ASSLGLGFEQY
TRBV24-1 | ATSDLGQGVSPPMDTEAF
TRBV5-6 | ASSDLAANTGELF
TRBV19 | ASSIASDNSPLH
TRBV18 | ASRERANFEQY
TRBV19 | ASTNGENYGYT
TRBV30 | AWSGVTANEKLF
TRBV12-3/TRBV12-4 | ASSRDSTYEQY
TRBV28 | ASSLNGQGSYEQY
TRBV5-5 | ASSPRGGRGNTIY
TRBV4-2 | ASSQGGLEDTEAF
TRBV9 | ASSGTTGELF
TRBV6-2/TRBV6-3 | ASSYGLAGSTDTQY
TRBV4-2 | ASSQDGGTGGYGYT
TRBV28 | ASVYRDRGTEAF
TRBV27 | ASTGLAGGLSYNEQF